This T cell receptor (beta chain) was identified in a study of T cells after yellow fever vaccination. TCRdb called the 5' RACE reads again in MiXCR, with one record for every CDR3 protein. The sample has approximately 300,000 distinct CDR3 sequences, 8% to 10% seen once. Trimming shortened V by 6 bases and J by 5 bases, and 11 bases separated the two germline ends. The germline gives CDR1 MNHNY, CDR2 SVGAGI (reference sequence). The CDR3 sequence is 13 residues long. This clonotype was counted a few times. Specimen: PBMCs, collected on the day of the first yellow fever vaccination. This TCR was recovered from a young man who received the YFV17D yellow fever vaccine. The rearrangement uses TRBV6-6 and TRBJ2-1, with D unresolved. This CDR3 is CASSLGTHNEQFF. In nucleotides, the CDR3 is TGTGCCAGCAGCCTGGGCACACACAATGAGCAGTTCTTC.